This T cell receptor (beta chain) was captured by sequencing in a study of blood T cell repertoires in COVID-19. Study summary: Samples of COVID-19 (acute and convalescent) were obtained from the United States, Italy and Spain. T cells, B-cell-depleted T cells, or PBMCs provided the cDNA or gDNA that served as material.

V was cut by 5 bases and J by 4 bases, with 15 bases left in between. This CDR3 is 15 amino acids long. The germline V gene encodes CDR1 MNHEY and CDR2 SMNVEV (reference sequence). Original methodology: Amplification of reference gene primers was used by the study to estimate nucleated cell counts. Some clones are missing from TCRdb's copy, which holds only in-frame ones; the method was immunoSEQ multiplex PCR. The DNA was the basis for D and trimming; V, J and clone size are from that table. The table shows 210,000 or so clones, with around 92% occurring only once. Sequencing input: peripheral blood. The chain has TRBV27 and TRBJ1-5, with D possibly being TRBD1 (5 bases). The clonotype was recovered from a man younger than 40 with acute or convalescent COVID-19. This chain's CDR3 is CASSARALRNQPQHF. The DNA for the CDR3 is TGTGCCAGCAGTGCCAGGGCGTTACGAAATCAGCCCCAGCATTTT.